This T cell receptor beta chain is drawn from a study of PD-L1 blockade in urothelial cancer (dated by TCRdb to the late 2010s). Study-level background: All patients started therapy around 2014 and received atezolizumab 1,200 mg intravenously every 3 weeks. Around 29 patients had pretreatment blood TCR-seq, about 24 had at least one posttreatment blood collection, and about 24 had tumor TCR-seq. Blood samples yielded a median of roughly 140,000 T cells and approximately 83,000 unique TCRs, with median clonality around 0.084. Blood samples were analyzed at 3 weeks after treatment start (second dose) and at 6 weeks after treatment start. Progression-free survival longer than 6 months counted as durable clinical benefit, and TCR features were additionally tested against both progression-free and overall survival. Durable clinical benefit was achieved by nine patients but not by the remaining 20. Pretreatment tumor samples, along with matched peripheral blood collected serially before and after atezolizumab treatment, underwent TCR sequencing. Whole exome sequencing and RNA sequencing of pretreatment tumors were performed alongside TCR sequencing in the same patients. The study, an exploratory multi-omic analysis, examined somatic, immune and clinical correlates of response to PD-L1 blockade with atezolizumab in urothelial cancer. An ECOG performance status of 0 or 1 was recorded for the patients, and 0 to 3 prior chemotherapy regimens had been received by the patients. About 85% of the 29 patients were males with bladder-origin urothelial cancer, and about two thirds of the roughly 30 reported a prior smoking history.

To estimate absolute template abundance from read counts, synthetic TCR analog templates were spiked into each PCR. The immunoSEQ assay was used to amplify TCRbeta CDR3 regions from genomic DNA with bias-controlled V and J gene primers. Sequencing of rearranged TCRbeta segments was done at approximately 20X coverage. The authors' analysis ran thus. Sequencing errors were corrected by clustering, and CDR3s were annotated against IMGT so that V, D and J genes could be assigned. Out-of-frame and stop-codon sequences were excluded, and only productive TCRbeta rearrangements were used in downstream analyses. To compute clonality, Shannon entropy was normalized by the log of the number of unique productive sequences and then subtracted from one. Fisher's exact test with Benjamini-Hochberg correction, using a cutoff of adjusted p below 0.01, was how clones that differed between time points or between blood and tumor were identified. TCRdb limited this immuneACCESS table to in-frame rearrangements with V and J called. A share of clones is missing; checked studies link under half to unresolved V genes, and the rest is unexplained. V and J calls and clone size follow that table, whereas D and trimming were derived from the DNA. This sample has around 120,000 clones in its table, and under 85% of those were observed once. Of the sample, 2% to 3% is held by the ten largest clones.

The cohort included some 30 patients with locally advanced or metastatic urothelial carcinoma who were treated at Memorial Sloan Kettering on a trial protocol. Peripheral blood mononuclear cells were collected pretreatment and during treatment, with between 1 and 8 total time points obtained per patient. The Qiagen DNeasy Blood extraction kit was used to purify genomic DNA from total PBMCs and from tumor samples. Collected pretreatment and during treatment, PBMCs were isolated and stored as previously described. Study-wide findings and limitations: Patients with durable benefit showed greater expansion of tumor-associated TCR clones in peripheral blood 3 weeks after starting treatment (n of about 20, p = 0.022). Improved progression-free and overall survival was associated with having pretreatment peripheral blood TCR clonality below the median. Because the sample size was small (n of about 30) and many of the analyses were exploratory, the results are meant to be hypothesis-generating.

Comments on this clone: Its antigen is currently not known. Base qualities were left out, and no much larger clone turns up one base away.

There are 13 amino acids in the CDR3, from cysteine to phenylalanine inclusive. The only DNA kept is the CDR3, 39 bases in frame from the first base. V is cut by 8 bases and J by 3 bases, and the space between the germline ends is 13 bases. According to the germline V gene, CDR1 reads MNHEY and CDR2 reads SVGAGI. Specimen: PBMCs, collected around atezolizumab (anti-PD-L1) treatment. The chain uses TRBV6-5 and TRBJ1-2; a tentative D match to TRBD1 spans 5 bases. The source of this sequence is a man aged 45-65 years with urothelial cancer. This receptor has the CDR3 CASSRQGYYGYTF. The sequence in DNA is TGTGCCAGCTCCCGGCAGGGCTACTATGGCTACACCTTC.